The clone carrying this T cell receptor (beta chain) was counted many times. Trimming left V 1 base short and J 2 bases short, with 16 bases between. CDR3 length: 17 residues. The germline V gene has CDR1 LNHNV and CDR2 YYDKDF (reference sequence). TCRdb's copy holds only in-frame clones and misses some; the assay was immunoSEQ multiplex PCR. The table has over 55,000 clones, around 80% seen once. This record comes from a study of OX40 agonist ivuxolimab in advanced cancers. The receptor comes from an adult with an advanced solid tumor such as melanoma, head and neck, liver or kidney cancer. This chain joins TRBV15 and TRBJ2-3; D possibly corresponds to TRBD1 (5 bases). Specimen: CD4+ or CD8+ T cells sorted from blood, collected in a trial of the OX40 agonist ivuxolimab. CDR3 loop: CATSRADTLGYTDTQYF. The CDR3, as DNA: TGTGCCACCAGCAGAGCGGACACCCTGGGATACACAGATACGCAGTATTTT.